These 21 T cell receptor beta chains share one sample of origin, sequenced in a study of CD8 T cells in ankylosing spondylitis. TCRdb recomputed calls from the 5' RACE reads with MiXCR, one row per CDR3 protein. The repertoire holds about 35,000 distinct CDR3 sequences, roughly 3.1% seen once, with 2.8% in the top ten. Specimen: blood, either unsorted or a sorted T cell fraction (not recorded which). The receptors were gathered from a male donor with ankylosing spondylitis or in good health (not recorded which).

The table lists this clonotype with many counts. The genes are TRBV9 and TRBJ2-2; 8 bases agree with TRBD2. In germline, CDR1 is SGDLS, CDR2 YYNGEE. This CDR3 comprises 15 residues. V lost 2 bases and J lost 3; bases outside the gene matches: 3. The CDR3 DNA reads TGTGCCAGCAGCGTCGCCGGGAGGGACACCGGGGAGCTGTTTTTT. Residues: CASSVAGRDTGELFF. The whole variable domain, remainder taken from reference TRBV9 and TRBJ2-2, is DSGVTQTPKHLITATGQRVTLRCSPRSGDLSVYWYQQSLDQGLQFLIQYYNGEERAKGNILERFSAQQFPDLHSELNLSSLELGDSALYFCASSVAGRDTGELFFGEGSRLTVL.

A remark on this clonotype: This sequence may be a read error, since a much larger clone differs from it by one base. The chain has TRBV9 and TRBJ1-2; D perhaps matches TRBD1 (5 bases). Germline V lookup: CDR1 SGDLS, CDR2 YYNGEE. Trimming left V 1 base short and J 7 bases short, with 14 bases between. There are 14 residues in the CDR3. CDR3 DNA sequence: TGTGCCAGCAGCGTATCAGGGACGGCCTGTGGCTACACCTTC. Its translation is CASSVSGTACGYTF.

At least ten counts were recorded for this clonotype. The CDR3 region is CASDSSGSSYNEQFF. The CDR3 nucleotides are TGTGCCAGCGATTCCTCGGGGAGCTCCTACAATGAGCAGTTCTTC. V and J are TRBV9 and TRBJ2-1, with D perhaps TRBD2 (5 bases). The V gene's germline CDR1 is SGDLS and CDR2 YYNGEE. The length of the CDR3 is 15 residues. V lost 7 bases and J lost 0, with 14 bases in between.

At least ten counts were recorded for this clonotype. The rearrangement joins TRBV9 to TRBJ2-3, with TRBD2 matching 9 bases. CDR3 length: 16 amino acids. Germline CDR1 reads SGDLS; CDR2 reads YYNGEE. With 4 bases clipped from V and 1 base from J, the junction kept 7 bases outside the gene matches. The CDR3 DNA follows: TGTGCCAGCAGCCCCCGCCGACTAGCGGGCACAGATACGCAGTATTTT. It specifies CASSPRRLAGTDTQYF.

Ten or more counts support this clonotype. The CDR3 DNA is TGTGCCAGCAGCCGAGGGTCGGCGGGGGGCGCGTACAATGAGCAGTTCTTC. Its protein product is CASSRGSAGGAYNEQFF. This chain links TRBV9 with TRBJ2-1; 8 nucleotides line up with TRBD2. Germline V gene data show CDR1 as SGDLS and CDR2 as YYNGEE. The CDR3 sequence is 17 residues long. The V gene end was trimmed by 4 bases and the J gene end by 4 bases; junction bases not matched to a gene: 13.

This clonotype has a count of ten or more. CDR3 nucleotides: TGTGCCAGCAGCGGCAGACGGGGGGTTGGCACAGATACGCAGTATTTT. This sequence encodes CASSGRRGVGTDTQYF. The chain is built from TRBV9 and TRBJ2-3; 7 bases align to TRBD2. The CDR3 sequence is 16 residues long. CDR1 and CDR2 (germline): SGDLS, YYNGEE. V dropped 3 bases and J dropped 1; count of bases not matched to a gene: 8.

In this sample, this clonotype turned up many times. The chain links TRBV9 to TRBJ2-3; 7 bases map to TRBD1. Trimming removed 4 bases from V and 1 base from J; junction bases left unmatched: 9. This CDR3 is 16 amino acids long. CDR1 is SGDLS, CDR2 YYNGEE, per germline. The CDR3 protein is CASSPVGQSRTDTQYF. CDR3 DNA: TGTGCCAGCAGCCCCGTGGGACAGTCACGCACAGATACGCAGTATTTT.

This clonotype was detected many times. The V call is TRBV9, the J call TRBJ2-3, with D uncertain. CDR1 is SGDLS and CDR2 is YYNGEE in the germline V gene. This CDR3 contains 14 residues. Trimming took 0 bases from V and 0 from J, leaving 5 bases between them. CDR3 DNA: TGTGCCAGCAGCGTAGGTGACAGCACAGATACGCAGTATTTT. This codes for CASSVGDSTDTQYF. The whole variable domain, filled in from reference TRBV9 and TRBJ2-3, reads DSGVTQTPKHLITATGQRVTLRCSPRSGDLSVYWYQQSLDQGLQFLIQYYNGEERAKGNILERFSAQQFPDLHSELNLSSLELGDSALYFCASSVGDSTDTQYFGPGTRLTVL.

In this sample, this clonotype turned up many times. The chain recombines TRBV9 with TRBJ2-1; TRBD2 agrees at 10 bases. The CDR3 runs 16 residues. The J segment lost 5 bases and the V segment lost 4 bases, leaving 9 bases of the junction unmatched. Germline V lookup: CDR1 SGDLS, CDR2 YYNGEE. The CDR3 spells CASSTRGLAPDNEQFF. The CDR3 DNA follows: TGTGCCAGCAGCACAAGGGGACTAGCGCCAGACAATGAGCAGTTCTTC.

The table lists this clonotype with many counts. CDR3 nucleotides: TGTGCCAGCAGCGTAGGCCCCGGGACAGGGATCGGCTACACCTTC. This sequence encodes CASSVGPGTGIGYTF. The gene calls are TRBV9 and TRBJ1-2; TRBD1 matches 9 bases. Trimming at V came to 0 bases and at J to 8 bases, leaving 8 bases not matched to a gene. This CDR3 is built from 15 residues. Germline values: CDR1 SGDLS, CDR2 YYNGEE.

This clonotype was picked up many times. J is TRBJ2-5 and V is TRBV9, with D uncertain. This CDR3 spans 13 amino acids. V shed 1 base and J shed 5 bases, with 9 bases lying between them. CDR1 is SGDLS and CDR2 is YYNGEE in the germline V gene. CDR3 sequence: CASSVRALETQYF. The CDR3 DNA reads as TGTGCCAGCAGCGTACGAGCTTTGGAGACCCAGTACTTC.

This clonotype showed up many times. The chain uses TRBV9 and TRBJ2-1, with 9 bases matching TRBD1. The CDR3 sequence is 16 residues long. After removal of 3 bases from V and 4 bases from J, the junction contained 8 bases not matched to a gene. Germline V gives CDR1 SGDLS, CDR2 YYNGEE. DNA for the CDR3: TGTGCCAGCAGCGCACAGGGGGCAGGCATTTACAATGAGCAGTTCTTC. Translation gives CASSAQGAGIYNEQFF.

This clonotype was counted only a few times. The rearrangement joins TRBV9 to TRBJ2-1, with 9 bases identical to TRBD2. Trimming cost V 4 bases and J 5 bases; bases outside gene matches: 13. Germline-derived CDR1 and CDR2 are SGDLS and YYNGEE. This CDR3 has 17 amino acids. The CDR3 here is CASSPRWAGGPDNEQFF. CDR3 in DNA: TGTGCCAGCAGCCCCCGCTGGGCGGGAGGGCCTGACAATGAGCAGTTCTTC.

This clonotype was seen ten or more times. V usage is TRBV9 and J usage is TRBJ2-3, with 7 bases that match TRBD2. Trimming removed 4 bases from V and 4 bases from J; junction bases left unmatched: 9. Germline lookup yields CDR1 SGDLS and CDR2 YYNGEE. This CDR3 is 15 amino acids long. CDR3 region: CASSLAAREADTQYF. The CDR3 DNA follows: TGTGCCAGCAGCTTAGCGGCCCGGGAGGCAGATACGCAGTATTTT.

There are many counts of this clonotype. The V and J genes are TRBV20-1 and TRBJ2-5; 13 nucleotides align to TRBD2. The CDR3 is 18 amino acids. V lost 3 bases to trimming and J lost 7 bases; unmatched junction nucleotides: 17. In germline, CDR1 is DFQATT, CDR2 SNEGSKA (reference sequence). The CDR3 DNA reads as TGCAGTGCTAGTCCGGATTCGGGACTAGCGGGGCCGCGGGGGACCCAGTACTTC. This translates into CSASPDSGLAGPRGTQYF.

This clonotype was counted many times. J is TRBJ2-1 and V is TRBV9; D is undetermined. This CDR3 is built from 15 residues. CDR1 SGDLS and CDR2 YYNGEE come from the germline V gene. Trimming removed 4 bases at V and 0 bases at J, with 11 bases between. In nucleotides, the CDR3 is TGTGCCAGCAGCTTCAGAATTAGCTCCTACAATGAGCAGTTCTTC. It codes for CASSFRISSYNEQFF.

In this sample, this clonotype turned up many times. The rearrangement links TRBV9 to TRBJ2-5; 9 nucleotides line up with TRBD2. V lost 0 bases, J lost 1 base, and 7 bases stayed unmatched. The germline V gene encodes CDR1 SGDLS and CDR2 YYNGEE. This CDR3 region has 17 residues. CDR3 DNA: TGTGCCAGCAGCGTAGGAAATAGCGGGGGACTCCAAGAGACCCAGTACTTC. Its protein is CASSVGNSGGLQETQYF.

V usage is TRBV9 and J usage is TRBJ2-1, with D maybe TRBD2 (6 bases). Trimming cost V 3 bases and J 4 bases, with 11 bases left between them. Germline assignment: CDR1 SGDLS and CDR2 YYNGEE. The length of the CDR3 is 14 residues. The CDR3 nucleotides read TGTGCCAGCAGCGCGGACCGGGGGTACAATGAGCAGTTCTTC. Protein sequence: CASSADRGYNEQFF. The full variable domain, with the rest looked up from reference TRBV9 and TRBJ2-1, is DSGVTQTPKHLITATGQRVTLRCSPRSGDLSVYWYQQSLDQGLQFLIQYYNGEERAKGNILERFSAQQFPDLHSELNLSSLELGDSALYFCASSADRGYNEQFFGPGTRLTVL.

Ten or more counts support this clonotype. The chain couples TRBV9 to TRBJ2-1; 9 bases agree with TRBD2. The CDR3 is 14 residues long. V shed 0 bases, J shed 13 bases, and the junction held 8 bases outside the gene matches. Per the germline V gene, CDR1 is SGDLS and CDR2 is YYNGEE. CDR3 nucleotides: TGTGCCAGCAGCGTAGCTGCGGGGGGGTCCGTTCAGTTCTTC. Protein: CASSVAAGGSVQFF.

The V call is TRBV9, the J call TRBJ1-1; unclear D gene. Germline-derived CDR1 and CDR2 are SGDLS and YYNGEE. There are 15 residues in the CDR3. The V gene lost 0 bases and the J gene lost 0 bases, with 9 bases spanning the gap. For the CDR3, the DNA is TGTGCCAGCAGCGTAGTTGGAGGGATGAACACTGAAGCTTTCTTT. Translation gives CASSVVGGMNTEAFF.

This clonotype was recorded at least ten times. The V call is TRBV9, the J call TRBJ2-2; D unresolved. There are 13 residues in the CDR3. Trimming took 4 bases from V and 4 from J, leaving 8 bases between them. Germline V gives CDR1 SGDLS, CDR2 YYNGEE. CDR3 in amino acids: CASSPRLTGELFF. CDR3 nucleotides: TGTGCCAGCAGCCCGCGCCTCACCGGGGAGCTGTTTTTT.